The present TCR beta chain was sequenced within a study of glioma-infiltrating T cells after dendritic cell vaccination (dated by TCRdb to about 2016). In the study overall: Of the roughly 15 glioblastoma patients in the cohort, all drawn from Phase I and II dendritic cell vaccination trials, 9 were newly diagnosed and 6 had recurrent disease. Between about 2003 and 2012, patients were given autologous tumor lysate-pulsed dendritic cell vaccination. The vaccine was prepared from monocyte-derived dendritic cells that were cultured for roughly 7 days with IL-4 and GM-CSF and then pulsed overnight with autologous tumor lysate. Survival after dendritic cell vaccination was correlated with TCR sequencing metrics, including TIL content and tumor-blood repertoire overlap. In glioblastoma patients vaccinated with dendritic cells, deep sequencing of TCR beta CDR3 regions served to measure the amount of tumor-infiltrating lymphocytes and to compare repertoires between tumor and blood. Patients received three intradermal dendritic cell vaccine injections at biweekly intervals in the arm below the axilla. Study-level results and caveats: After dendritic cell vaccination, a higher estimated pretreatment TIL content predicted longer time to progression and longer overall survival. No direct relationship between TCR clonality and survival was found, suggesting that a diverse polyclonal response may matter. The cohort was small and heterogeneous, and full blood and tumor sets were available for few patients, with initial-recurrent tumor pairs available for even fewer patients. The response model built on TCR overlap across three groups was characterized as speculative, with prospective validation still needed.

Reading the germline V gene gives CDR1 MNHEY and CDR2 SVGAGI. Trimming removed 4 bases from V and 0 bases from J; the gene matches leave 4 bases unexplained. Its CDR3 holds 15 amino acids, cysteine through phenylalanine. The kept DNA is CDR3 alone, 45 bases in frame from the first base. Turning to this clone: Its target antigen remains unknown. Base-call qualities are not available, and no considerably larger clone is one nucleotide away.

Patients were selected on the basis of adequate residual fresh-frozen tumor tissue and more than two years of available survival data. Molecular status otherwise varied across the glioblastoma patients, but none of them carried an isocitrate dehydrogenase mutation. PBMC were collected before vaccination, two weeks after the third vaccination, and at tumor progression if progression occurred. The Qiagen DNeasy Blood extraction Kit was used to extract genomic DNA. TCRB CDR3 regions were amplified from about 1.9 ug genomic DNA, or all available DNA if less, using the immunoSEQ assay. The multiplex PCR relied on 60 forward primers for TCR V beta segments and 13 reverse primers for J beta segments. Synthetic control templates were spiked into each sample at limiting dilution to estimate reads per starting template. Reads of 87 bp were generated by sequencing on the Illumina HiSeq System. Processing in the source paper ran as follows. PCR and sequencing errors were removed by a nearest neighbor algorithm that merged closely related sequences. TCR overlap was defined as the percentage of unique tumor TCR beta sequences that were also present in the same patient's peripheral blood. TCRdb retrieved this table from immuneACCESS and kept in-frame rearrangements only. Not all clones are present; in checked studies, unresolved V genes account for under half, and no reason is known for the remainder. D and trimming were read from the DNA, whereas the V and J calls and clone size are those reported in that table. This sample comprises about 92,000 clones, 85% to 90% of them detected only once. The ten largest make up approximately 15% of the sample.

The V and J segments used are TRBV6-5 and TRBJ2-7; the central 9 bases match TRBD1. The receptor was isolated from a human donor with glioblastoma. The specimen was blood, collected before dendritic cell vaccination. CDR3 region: CASSFQTGGSYEQYF. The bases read TGTGCCAGCAGTTTCCAGACAGGGGGCTCCTACGAGCAGTACTTC.